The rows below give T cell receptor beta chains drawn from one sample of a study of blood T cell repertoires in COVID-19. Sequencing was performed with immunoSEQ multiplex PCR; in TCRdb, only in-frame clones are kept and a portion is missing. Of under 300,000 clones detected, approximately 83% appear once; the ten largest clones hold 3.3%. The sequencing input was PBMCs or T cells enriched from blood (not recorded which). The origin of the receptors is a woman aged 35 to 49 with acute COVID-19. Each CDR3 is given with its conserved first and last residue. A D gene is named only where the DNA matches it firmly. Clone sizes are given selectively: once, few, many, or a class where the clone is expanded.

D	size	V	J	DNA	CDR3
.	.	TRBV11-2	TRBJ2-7	TGTGCCAGCAGCCCGGGACTCGCTTACGAGCAGTACTTC	CASSPGLAYEQYF
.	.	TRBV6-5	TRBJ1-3	TGTGCCAGCAGAGCACCATCCTCTGGAAACACCATATATTTT	CASRAPSSGNTIYF
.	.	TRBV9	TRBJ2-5	TGTGCCAGCAGCGTAGACCCGACAGGACAAGAGACCCAGTACTTC	CASSVDPTGQETQYF
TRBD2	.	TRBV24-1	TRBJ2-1	TGTGCCACCAGTGATCCGACTAGCGGAGGCAGGAATGAGCAGTTCTTC	CATSDPTSGGRNEQFF
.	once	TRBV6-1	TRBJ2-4	TGTGCCAGCAGTGAAGCTCACGGGTTCGAAAACATTCAGTACTTC	CASSEAHGFENIQYF
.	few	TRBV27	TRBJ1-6	TGTGCCAGCAGTTTTAACTCCTATAATTCACCCCTCCACTTT	CASSFNSYNSPLHF
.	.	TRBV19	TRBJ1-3	TGTGCCAGCAAAACAGGTGCCGCCTCTGGAAACACCATATATTTT	CASKTGAASGNTIYF
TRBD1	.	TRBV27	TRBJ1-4	TGTGCCAGCAGCAGACAGGGGGTCGCAACTAATGAAAAACTGTTTTTT	CASSRQGVATNEKLFF
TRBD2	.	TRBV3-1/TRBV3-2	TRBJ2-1	TGTGCCAGCAGCCATCTCGCTAGAAGACTAGCGGGACCCAATGAGCAGTTCTTC	CASSHLARRLAGPNEQFF
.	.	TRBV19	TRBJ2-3	TGTGCCAGTAGTCAAGTCAGGGTTGATACGCAGTATTTT	CASSQVRVDTQYF
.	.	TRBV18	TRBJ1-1	TGTGCCAGCCAGACAGTGAACACTGAAGCTTTCTTT	CASQTVNTEAFF
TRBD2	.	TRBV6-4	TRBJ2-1	TGTGCCAGCAAGCACCGGACTAGCGGCGACTACAATGAGCAGTTCTTC	CASKHRTSGDYNEQFF
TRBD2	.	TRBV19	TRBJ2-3	TGTGCCAGTAGTACCCTTCTAGCGGGGAGCACAGATACGCAGTATTTT	CASSTLLAGSTDTQYF
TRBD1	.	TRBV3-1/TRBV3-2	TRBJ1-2	TGTGCCAGCAGCCTAAGGGTTCAGACAGGGTCGGCGCGGGACTATGGCTACACCTTC	CASSLRVQTGSARDYGYTF
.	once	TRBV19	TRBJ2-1	TGTGCCAGTACCCTGAGGGGCGGGGAAGGGGATGAGCAGTTCTTC	CASTLRGGEGDEQFF
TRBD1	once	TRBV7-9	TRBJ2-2	TGTGCCAGCAGCATCCGACGGACAGGCGTCGGGGAGCTGTTTTTT	CASSIRRTGVGELFF
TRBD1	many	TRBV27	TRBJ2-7	TGTGCCAGCAGTTTAAGACAGGGTTACGAGCAGTACTTC	CASSLRQGYEQYF
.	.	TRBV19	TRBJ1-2	TGTGCCAGTAGCACCGGTGAATCTAACTATGGCTACACCTTC	CASSTGESNYGYTF